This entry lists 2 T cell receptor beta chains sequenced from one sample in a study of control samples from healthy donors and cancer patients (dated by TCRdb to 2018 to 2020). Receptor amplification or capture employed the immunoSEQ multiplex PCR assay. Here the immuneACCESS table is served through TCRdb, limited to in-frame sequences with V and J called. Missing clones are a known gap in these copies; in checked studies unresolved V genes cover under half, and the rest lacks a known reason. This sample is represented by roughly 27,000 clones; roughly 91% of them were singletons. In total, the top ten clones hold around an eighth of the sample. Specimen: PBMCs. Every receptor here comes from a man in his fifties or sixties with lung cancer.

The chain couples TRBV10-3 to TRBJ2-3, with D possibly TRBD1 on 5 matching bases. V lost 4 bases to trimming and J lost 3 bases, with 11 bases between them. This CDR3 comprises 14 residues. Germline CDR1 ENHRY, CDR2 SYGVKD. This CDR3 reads CAISAGLSTDTQYF. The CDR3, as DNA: TGTGCCATCAGTGCAGGGCTAAGTACAGATACGCAGTATTTT.

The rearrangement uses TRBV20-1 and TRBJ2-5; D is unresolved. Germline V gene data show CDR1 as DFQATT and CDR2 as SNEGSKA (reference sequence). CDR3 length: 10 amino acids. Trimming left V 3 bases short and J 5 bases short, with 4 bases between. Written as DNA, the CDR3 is TGCAGTGCTAGCGGGGAGACCCAGTACTTC. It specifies CSASGETQYF.